These 16 T cell receptor beta chains were sequenced from one sample in a study of CD8 T cells in ankylosing spondylitis (dated 2017 in TCRdb). Overall results and qualifications from the work: A TCR beta motif made up of several highly homologous amino acid variants appeared to be characteristic of blood from ankylosing spondylitis patients.

Library method: 5' RACE. Sequencing relied on an Illumina HiSeq 2500. TCRdb reprocessing: public reads trimmed at Q25 with fastp, clones called with MiXCR, in-frame beta chains kept. Entries are consolidated by CDR3 protein sequence, retaining the most common genes and DNA. The sample has about 460,000 distinct CDR3 sequences on record, 5.3% of them singletons. The ten largest clones add up to roughly 3.3% of the sample. No cognate antigen is known for these TCRs. What was sequenced was blood, either unsorted or a sorted T cell fraction (not recorded which). The receptors shown here come from a male donor with ankylosing spondylitis.

This clonotype showed up many times. V and J are TRBV6-1 and TRBJ1-5; the D gene is possibly TRBD1 (5 bases). V lost 6 bases to trimming and J lost 6 bases, with 12 bases between them. Germline V gene data show CDR1 as MNHNS and CDR2 as SASEGT. The CDR3 loop spans 13 amino acids. The CDR3 loop is CASRTGASQPQHF. The CDR3 DNA sequence: TGTGCCAGCAGAACCGGGGCTAGTCAGCCCCAGCATTTT.

This clonotype was counted many times. This chain uses TRBV9 with TRBJ2-2; no reliable D call. Germline loops: CDR1 SGDLS, CDR2 YYNGEE. The V end was cut by 4 bases, the J end by 8 bases, with 15 bases between. The CDR3 totals 14 residues. For the CDR3, the DNA is TGTGCCAGCAGCCAGACCTCCAAGGCGGGGGAGCTGTTTTTT. Its protein is CASSQTSKAGELFF.

This clonotype was observed a handful of times. The junction differs from germline at one of its ends, possibly a read error. The chain employs TRBV20-1 and TRBJ2-1, with 8 bases that match TRBD2. Germline-derived CDR1 and CDR2 are DFQATT and SNEGSKA (reference sequence). There are 16 residues in the CDR3. CDR3 DNA: TGCTGTGCTAGAGATCGCGCGCGACTAGCGAACAATGAGCAGTTCTTC. Translated: CCARDRARLANNEQFF.

There are many counts of this clonotype. The chain recombines TRBV6-5 with TRBJ2-1; TRBD1 matches at 8 bases. V lost 2 bases to trimming and J lost 4 bases; unmatched junction nucleotides: 4. The CDR3 has 15 residues. Germline CDR1 reads MNHEY; CDR2 reads SVGAGI. CDR3 residues: CASSYGTGSYNEQFF. The CDR3 DNA sequence: TGTGCCAGCAGTTACGGGACAGGTTCTTACAATGAGCAGTTCTTC.

There are many counts of this clonotype. The chain is built from TRBV29-1 and TRBJ2-5; no definite D call. V was shortened by 7 bases and J by 5 bases, with 17 bases between the two germline ends. The CDR3 is 13 residues long. In germline, CDR1 is SQVTM, CDR2 ANQGSEA. CDR3 nucleotide sequence: TGCAGCGCCAACCGGATTCAAGCCGAGACCCAGTACTTC. It is translated as CSANRIQAETQYF.

This clonotype was seen a handful of times. This chain uses TRBV4-1 with TRBJ2-7, with D hard to call. The CDR3 spans 13 residues. Trimming took off 2 bases at V and 0 bases at J, with 5 bases between the two ends. Germline values: CDR1 MGHRA, CDR2 YSYEKL. This CDR3 reads CASSQQDSYEQYF. Here the CDR3 DNA reads TGCGCCAGCAGCCAACAGGACTCCTACGAGCAGTACTTC.

In its sample, this clonotype was seen many times. The V call is TRBV6-1, the J call TRBJ1-5, with D maybe TRBD1 (5 bases). The CDR3 spans 16 residues. Germline CDR1 is MNHNS and CDR2 is SASEGT. V dropped 0 bases and J dropped 6 bases, with 15 bases sitting between them. For the CDR3, the DNA is TGTGCCAGCAGTGAAGCAAGGCAGGGTATAGCTCAGCCCCAGCATTTT. Encoded protein: CASSEARQGIAQPQHF.

There are many counts of this clonotype. This chain connects TRBV27 to TRBJ2-7; perhaps TRBD2 as D (5 bases). Trimming pared 4 bases from V and 4 bases from J, leaving 20 bases between. The germline gives CDR1 MNHEY, CDR2 SMNVEV (reference sequence). The CDR3 is 16 amino acids. The CDR3 nucleotides are TGTGCCAGCAGTTCGGGGTTGGGAGTCTCAATATACGAGCAGTACTTC. It yields the protein CASSSGLGVSIYEQYF.

This clonotype was picked up many times. The chain is built from TRBV6-1 and TRBJ1-4; D uncertain. Germline CDR1 MNHNS, CDR2 SASEGT. The CDR3 contains 14 residues. V was trimmed by 6 bases and J by 8 bases, leaving 16 bases between them. The CDR3 loop reads CASSRSRRSEKLFF. The CDR3 region has the DNA TGTGCCAGCAGCCGTTCTAGGCGGAGCGAAAAACTGTTTTTT.

This clonotype was observed many times. V and J are TRBV7-2 and TRBJ2-7; the D is unclear. The CDR3 extends over 14 amino acids. Per germline, CDR1 SGHTA and CDR2 FQGNSA. V lost 5 bases to trimming and J lost 3 bases, with 14 bases between them. CDR3 loop: CASSPFPGSYEQYF. The CDR3 DNA follows: TGTGCCAGCAGCCCGTTCCCCGGCAGCTACGAGCAGTACTTC.

As to this clonotype: With a much larger clone just one base away, this may be a read error. Here the CDR3 DNA reads TGTGCCAGCTCACCGGGACGGGGCGCAGATACGCAGAATTTT. Translation gives CASSPGRGADTQNF. The chain combines TRBV18 with TRBJ2-3; either TRBD1 or TRBD2 may fit D (5 bases each). The germline V gene has CDR1 KGHSH and CDR2 LQKENI. CDR3 length: 14 residues.

This clonotype occurred many times. This chain links TRBV9 with TRBJ1-5; TRBD1 might be the D (5 bases). The CDR3 covers 13 residues. Trimming shortened V by 4 bases and J by 5 bases, and 10 bases separated the two germline ends. Germline V gives CDR1 SGDLS, CDR2 YYNGEE. CDR3 DNA: TGTGCCAGCAGCCCCCAGGGTCATCAGCCCCAGCATTTT. This gives the protein CASSPQGHQPQHF.

This clonotype was recorded at least ten times. The CDR3 nucleotides are TGTGCCAGCAGCCTCAGACTAGCGGGAGGGATGGATACGCAGTATTTT. It encodes CASSLRLAGGMDTQYF. This chain uses TRBV11-1 with TRBJ2-3; 14 bases fit TRBD2. CDR1 SGHAT and CDR2 FQDESV come from the germline V gene (reference sequence). Trimming at V came to 5 bases and at J to 6 bases, leaving 7 bases not matched to a gene. The CDR3 length is 16 residues.

This clonotype was detected ten times or more. This chain links TRBV7-9 with TRBJ1-2; 8 nucleotides line up with TRBD1. J lost 6 bases, V lost 10 bases, and 1 base had no gene match. The CDR3 has 10 amino acids. From germline, CDR1 is SEHNR and CDR2 FQNEAQ (reference sequence). In DNA, the CDR3 is TGTGCCACGGACAGGGATGGCTACACCTTC. Translation gives CATDRDGYTF.

This clonotype was seen repeatedly, ten times or more. The rearrangement links TRBV10-3 to TRBJ1-6, with a weak D call TRBD1 (5 bases). This CDR3 region has 14 residues. Germline values: CDR1 ENHRY, CDR2 SYGVKD. V dropped 10 bases and J dropped 7 bases, with 17 bases sitting between them. The CDR3 sequence: CATSVQGGNSPLHF. The CDR3 DNA reads as TGTGCCACCTCGGTGCAGGGTGGGAATTCACCCCTCCACTTT.

This clonotype was seen ten or more times. CDR3 residues: CASSLLTGGFQPQHF. Written as DNA, the CDR3 is TGTGCCAGCAGTCTGTTGACAGGGGGTTTTCAGCCCCAGCATTTT. The V gene is TRBV12-3 or TRBV12-4, the J gene TRBJ1-5; TRBD1 aligns across 9 bases. CDR3 length: 15 amino acids. Unmatched junction bases numbered 8, after V lost 5 bases and J lost 6 bases.